Each of the 27 T cell receptor beta chains below was sequenced from the same sample in a study of blood T cell repertoires in COVID-19. This table comes from immunoSEQ multiplex PCR, and its TCRdb copy is limited to in-frame clones, with some not included. The data hold over 100,000 clones, with over 80% observed a single time. What was sequenced was peripheral blood. The receptors here all came from an older woman with acute or convalescent COVID-19.

In its sample, this clone was seen once. This chain joins TRBV29-1 and TRBJ2-1; D is possibly TRBD2 (5 bases). Germline V gene data show CDR1 as SQVTM and CDR2 as ANQGSEA. The CDR3 extends over 11 amino acids. Trimming cost V 5 bases and J 7 bases, with 9 bases left between them. The CDR3 nucleotides are TGCAGCGTTTTACTAGGGAATGAGCAGTTCTTC. This encodes CSVLLGNEQFF.

The CDR3 nucleotides read TGCGCCAGCAGCTCATCACTAGCGGGAGGGCTGAGTACGCAGTATTTT. Translation gives CASSSSLAGGLSTQYF. The chain carries TRBV5-1 and TRBJ2-3, with TRBD2 identical over 13 bases. The CDR3 runs to 16 residues. Germline V gives CDR1 SGHRS, CDR2 YFSETQ. V gave up 3 bases and J gave up 8 bases; unmatched junction bases: 9. Complete variable domain (other parts from reference TRBV5-1 and TRBJ2-3): KAGVTQTPRYLIKTRGQQVTLSCSPISGHRSVSWYQQTPGQGLQFLFEYFSETQRNKGNFPGRFSGRQFSNSRSEMNVSTLELGDSALYLCASSSSLAGGLSTQYFGPGTRLTVL.

The chain joins TRBV28 to TRBJ2-1, with 7 bases that match TRBD1. Germline loops: CDR1 MDHEN, CDR2 SYDVKM. Trimming at V came to 6 bases and at J to 8 bases, leaving 7 bases not matched to a gene. The CDR3 covers 13 residues. In nucleotides, the CDR3 is TGTGCCAGCAGCTCCGACAGGGTCCATGAGCAGTTCTTC. Translated: CASSSDRVHEQFF.

CDR3 nucleotide sequence: TGTGCCAGCATGCGGGAGGTGAGGGCTAATGAAAAACTGTTTTTT. Protein sequence: CASMREVRANEKLFF. The J gene is TRBJ1-4, the V gene TRBV28; D ambiguous. CDR3 length: 15 amino acids. Germline V gene lookup returns CDR1 MDHEN and CDR2 SYDVKM. Between the trimmed V and J ends, which lost 7 bases and 3 bases, there was a span of 15 bases.

CDR3 in amino acids: CASSLSGGNQPQHF. CDR3 in DNA: TGTGCCAGCAGCTTATCAGGGGGTAATCAGCCCCAGCATTTT. The genes are TRBV7-3 and TRBJ1-5, with TRBD1 matching 7 bases. V shed 2 bases and J 4 bases; nucleotides not matched to a gene: 2. Germline V CDR1 and CDR2: SGHTA, FQGTGA. The CDR3 runs 14 residues.

The V and J genes are TRBV28 and TRBJ1-1, with 8 bases lining up with TRBD1. Unmatched junction bases numbered 7, after V lost 6 bases and J lost 1 base. Germline CDR1 is MDHEN and CDR2 is SYDVKM. The length of the CDR3 is 15 residues. CDR3 loop: CASRGWTGWNTEAFF. The DNA of the CDR3 is TGTGCCAGCAGGGGATGGACAGGGTGGAACACTGAAGCTTTCTTT.

This clone appeared a few times. CDR3 protein: CASSSAGSSYEQYF. The DNA of the CDR3 is TGTGCCAGCAGCTCTGCAGGTTCCTCCTACGAGCAGTACTTC. J is TRBJ2-7 and V is TRBV5-6, with no clear D. Trimming cost V 3 bases and J 0 bases, with 10 bases left between them. Per the germline V gene, CDR1 is SGHDT and CDR2 is YYEEEE. This CDR3 is 14 amino acids long.

The chain links TRBV11-2 to TRBJ2-5; unclear D gene. Germline values: CDR1 SGHAT, CDR2 FQNNGV. This CDR3 contains 13 residues. V lost 2 bases and J 2 bases, leaving 6 bases between the germline ends. This CDR3 reads CASSLWRQETQYF. The CDR3 DNA follows: TGTGCCAGCAGCTTATGGAGACAAGAGACCCAGTACTTC.

This chain connects TRBV18 to TRBJ2-1, with 11 bases identical to TRBD2. After removal of 1 base from V and 10 bases from J, the junction contained 6 bases not matched to a gene. CDR1 is KGHSH and CDR2 is LQKENI in the germline V gene. The CDR3 length is 15 residues. The CDR3 bases are TGTGCCAGCTCACCACGCCTAGCGGGGGGTTGGGAGCAGTTCTTC. Translating it yields CASSPRLAGGWEQFF.

The chain links TRBV6-6 to TRBJ1-1, with D possibly matching TRBD1 (5 bases). The V end lost 6 bases, the J end lost 6 bases, and 14 bases lay between the germline ends. This CDR3 spans 13 amino acids. Germline loops: CDR1 MNHNY, CDR2 SVGAGI (reference sequence). CDR3 sequence (DNA): TGTGCCAGCAGCCCCGACCAGGGCTCTGAAGCTTTCTTT. This codes for CASSPDQGSEAFF.

The chain employs TRBV4-1 and TRBJ2-1; TRBD2 matches at 11 bases. J was trimmed by 10 bases and V by 0 bases; bases with no gene match: 8. Germline V gene lookup returns CDR1 MGHRA and CDR2 YSYEKL. The CDR3 has 16 amino acids. The CDR3 loop reads CASSQEISGGGREQFF. For the CDR3, the DNA is TGCGCCAGCAGCCAAGAAATTAGCGGGGGGGGTAGAGAGCAGTTCTTC.

This clone was detected only once. This chain links TRBV9 with TRBJ2-1, with TRBD2 identical over 7 bases. Germline V gene sequence: CDR1 SGDLS, CDR2 YYNGEE. V lost 4 bases, J lost 1 base, and 8 bases stayed unmatched. This CDR3 has 16 residues. The CDR3 nucleotides read TGTGCCAGCAGCTCCCCCGCGGGAGAGTCCTACAATGAGCAGTTCTTC. It yields the protein CASSSPAGESYNEQFF.

The V gene is TRBV19, the J gene TRBJ2-6, with D possibly being TRBD1 (6 bases). The CDR3 is 17 residues long. Between the trimmed V and J ends, which lost 5 bases and 2 bases, there was a span of 16 bases. Germline-derived CDR1 and CDR2 are LNHDA and SQIVND (reference sequence). CDR3 amino acids: CASSDLTGRTGANVLTF. CDR3 in DNA: TGTGCCAGTAGTGACCTCACAGGGAGAACTGGGGCCAACGTCCTGACTTTC. Drawing the rest from reference TRBV19 and TRBJ2-6, the complete variable domain is DGGITQSPKYLFRKEGQNVTLSCEQNLNHDAMYWYRQDPGQGLRLIYYSQIVNDFQKGDIAEGYSVSREKKESFPLTVTSAQKNPTAFYLCASSDLTGRTGANVLTFGAGSRLTVL.

The gene calls are TRBV14 and TRBJ2-1, with 12 bases aligning to TRBD2. CDR1 and CDR2 from the germline V gene are SGHDN and FVKESK. The CDR3 sequence is 18 residues long. J was trimmed by 7 bases and V by 0 bases; bases with no gene match: 10. CDR3 nucleotide sequence: TGTGCCAGCAGCCAAGATATCGGCCTAGCGGGAGGGGGTAATGAGCAGTTCTTC. This encodes CASSQDIGLAGGGNEQFF.

V usage is TRBV4-2 and J usage is TRBJ2-7; 7 nucleotides line up with TRBD1. The length of the CDR3 is 15 residues. Germline CDR1 reads LGHNA; CDR2 reads YNFKEQ. V shed 3 bases, J shed 3 bases, and the junction held 8 bases outside the gene matches. The CDR3 loop is CASSQTEGQNYEQYF. CDR3 nucleotides: TGTGCCAGCAGCCAGACCGAGGGACAGAACTACGAGCAGTACTTC.

The rearrangement links TRBV2 to TRBJ1-5; TRBD1 might be the D (6 bases). The V gene's germline CDR1 is SNHLY and CDR2 FYNNEI. The CDR3 is made up of 14 amino acids. V lost 5 bases and J 7 bases, leaving 15 bases between the germline ends. CDR3 loop: CASSTTGSQQPQHF. The CDR3, as DNA: TGTGCCAGCAGTACTACAGGGTCGCAGCAGCCCCAGCATTTT. Full variable domain (remainder filled in from reference TRBV2 and TRBJ1-5): EPEVTQTPSHQVTQMGQEVILRCVPISNHLYFYWYRQILGQKVEFLVSFYNNEISEKSEIFDDQFSVERPDGSNFTLKIRSTKLEDSAMYFCASSTTGSQQPQHFGDGTRLSIL.

This rearrangement joins TRBV7-9 to TRBJ1-1; D is ambiguous. The germline CDR1 and CDR2 sequences are SEHNR and FQNEAQ (reference sequence). The CDR3 runs 15 residues. Trimming took off 4 bases at V and 1 base at J, with 13 bases between the two ends. The CDR3 sequence is CASSSTFAGNTEAFF. In DNA, the CDR3 is TGTGCCAGCAGCTCCACGTTTGCGGGGAACACTGAAGCTTTCTTT.

The chain uses TRBV7-8 and TRBJ1-3; D gene ambiguous. Trimming removed 1 base at V and 8 bases at J, with 9 bases between. CDR1 is SGHVS and CDR2 is FQNEAQ in the germline V gene. The CDR3 has 13 residues. CDR3 nucleotide sequence: TGTGCCAGCAGCTTAGGATCGGGTTACACCATATATTTT. This encodes CASSLGSGYTIYF.

V is TRBV7-6 and J is TRBJ1-3, with D uncertain. The CDR3 consists of 15 residues. Per the germline V gene, CDR1 is SGHVS and CDR2 is FNYEAQ. V was clipped by 1 base and J by 2 bases, with 9 bases between them. The CDR3 reads CASSLVAGTGNTIYF. The CDR3 DNA sequence: TGTGCCAGCAGCTTAGTTGCGGGAACTGGAAACACCATATATTTT. Based on the CDR3 plus reference TRBV7-6 and TRBJ1-3, the full variable domain is GAGVSQSPRYKVTKRGQDVALRCDPISGHVSLYWYRQALGQGPEFLTYFNYEAQQDKSGLPNDRFSAERPEGSISTLTIQRTEQRDSAMYRCASSLVAGTGNTIYFGEGSWLTVV.

This sequence joins TRBV10-2 and TRBJ1-1; D is possibly TRBD1 (6 bases). The CDR3 consists of 16 residues. Trimming left V 1 base short and J 1 base short, with 13 bases between. The germline V gene encodes CDR1 WSHSY and CDR2 SAAADI. The chain's CDR3 is CASSEYGGGGNTEAFF. DNA for the CDR3: TGCGCCAGCAGTGAGTATGGGGGCGGGGGGAACACTGAAGCTTTCTTT.

The chain joins TRBV18 to TRBJ1-5, with TRBD1 identical over 9 bases. Germline V gene sequence: CDR1 KGHSH, CDR2 LQKENI. The ends lost 3 bases at V and 5 bases at J; junction bases unmatched: 2. The CDR3 loop spans 14 amino acids. The CDR3 spells CASSPGQGYQPQHF. CDR3 sequence (DNA): TGTGCCAGCTCACCGGGACAGGGCTATCAGCCCCAGCATTTT.

This chain connects TRBV29-1 to TRBJ2-4; 11 bases agree with TRBD1. CDR1 and CDR2 (germline): SQVTM, ANQGSEA. Trimming removed 0 bases from V and 9 bases from J; junction bases left unmatched: 1. This CDR3 has 13 amino acids. CDR3 in amino acids: CSVEEGQGGIQYF. CDR3 DNA: TGCAGCGTTGAAGAGGGACAGGGGGGCATTCAGTACTTC.

The chain employs TRBV6-1 and TRBJ2-7, with D perhaps TRBD2 (7 bases). V lost 4 bases to trimming and J lost 2 bases, with 18 bases between them. Germline V gene data show CDR1 as MNHNS and CDR2 as SASEGT. The length of the CDR3 is 16 residues. CDR3 sequence (DNA): TGTGCCAGCAGTGCCCTAGGGGGGGATTCGCCCTACGAGCAGTACTTC. As protein: CASSALGGDSPYEQYF.

V usage is TRBV7-2 and J usage is TRBJ1-2; D not resolved. The germline CDR1 and CDR2 sequences are SGHTA and FQGNSA. Trimming took 1 base from V and 2 from J, leaving 11 bases between them. The CDR3 spans 15 residues. The CDR3 nucleotides read TGTGCCAGCAGCTTAGAACAGAGAGTAAACTATGGCTACACCTTC. It translates to CASSLEQRVNYGYTF.

At least ten counts were recorded for this clone. V gene TRBV3-1 (or the pseudogene TRBV3-2) combines with J gene TRBJ1-1, with a weak D call TRBD1 (5 bases). Between the trimmed V and J ends, which lost 4 bases and 1 base, there was a span of 10 bases. This CDR3 region has 14 residues. The germline CDR1 and CDR2 sequences are LGHDT and YNNKEL (reference sequence). CDR3: CASSLPTENTEAFF. The CDR3, as DNA: TGTGCCAGCAGCCTCCCGACAGAGAACACTGAAGCTTTCTTT.

V gene TRBV19 combines with J gene TRBJ2-2; possible D gene TRBD2, 5 bases. Germline CDR1 reads LNHDA; CDR2 reads SQIVND (reference sequence). The V end was cut by 11 bases, the J end by 4 bases, with 20 bases between. This CDR3 has 15 amino acids. In DNA, the CDR3 is TGTGCCGCATCACAACGAAGAGGAGGCACCGGGGAGCTGTTTTTT. Protein: CAASQRRGGTGELFF.

The chain uses TRBV3-1 (or the pseudogene TRBV3-2) and TRBJ1-3; TRBD1 agrees at 8 bases. V gave up 5 bases and J gave up 4 bases; unmatched junction bases: 10. This CDR3 comprises 16 residues. Looked up from germline, CDR1 is LGHDT and CDR2 is YNNKEL (reference sequence). The CDR3 loop reads CASSTAGGRMGNTIYF. In DNA, the CDR3 is TGTGCCAGCAGCACTGCAGGGGGCAGGATGGGAAACACCATATATTTT.